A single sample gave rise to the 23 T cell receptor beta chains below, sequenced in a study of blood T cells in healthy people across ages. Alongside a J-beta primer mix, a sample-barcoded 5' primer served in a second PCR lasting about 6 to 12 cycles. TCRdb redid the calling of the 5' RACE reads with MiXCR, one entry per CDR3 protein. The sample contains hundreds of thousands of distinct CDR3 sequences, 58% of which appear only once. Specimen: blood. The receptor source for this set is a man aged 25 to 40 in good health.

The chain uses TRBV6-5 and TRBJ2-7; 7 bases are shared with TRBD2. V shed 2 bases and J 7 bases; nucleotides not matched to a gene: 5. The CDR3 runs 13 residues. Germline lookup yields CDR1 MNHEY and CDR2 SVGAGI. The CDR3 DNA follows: TGTGCCAGCAGTTACGCGGGAGTGGGAGAGCAGTACTTC. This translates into CASSYAGVGEQYF.

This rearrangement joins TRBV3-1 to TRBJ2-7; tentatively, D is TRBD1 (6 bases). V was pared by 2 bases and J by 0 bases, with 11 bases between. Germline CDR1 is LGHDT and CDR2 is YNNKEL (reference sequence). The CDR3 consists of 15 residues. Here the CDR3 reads CASSQTRTASYEQYF. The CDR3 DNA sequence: TGTGCCAGCAGCCAAACTAGGACAGCCTCCTACGAGCAGTACTTC.

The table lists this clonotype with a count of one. CDR3 DNA sequence: TGCAGTGGCAGTAAACCAGTCTCCTACAATGAGCAGTTCTTC. Protein product: CSGSKPVSYNEQFF. This chain joins TRBV29-1 and TRBJ2-1; D is unclear. Germline CDR1 reads SQVTM; CDR2 reads ANQGSEA. This CDR3 is built from 14 residues.

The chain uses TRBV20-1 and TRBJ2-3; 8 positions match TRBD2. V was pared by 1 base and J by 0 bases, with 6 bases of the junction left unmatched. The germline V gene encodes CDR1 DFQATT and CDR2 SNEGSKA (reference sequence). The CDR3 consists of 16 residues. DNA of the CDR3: TGCAGTGCTAGAGCTTTTCAGCGGGGGAGCACAGATACGCAGTATTTT. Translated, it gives CSARAFQRGSTDTQYF.

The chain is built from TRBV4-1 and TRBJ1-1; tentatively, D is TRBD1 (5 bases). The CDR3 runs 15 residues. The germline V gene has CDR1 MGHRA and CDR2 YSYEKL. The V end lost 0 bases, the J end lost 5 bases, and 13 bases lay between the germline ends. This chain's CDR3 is CASSQDQGWRTEAFF. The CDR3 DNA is TGCGCCAGCAGCCAAGATCAGGGATGGAGGACTGAAGCTTTCTTT.

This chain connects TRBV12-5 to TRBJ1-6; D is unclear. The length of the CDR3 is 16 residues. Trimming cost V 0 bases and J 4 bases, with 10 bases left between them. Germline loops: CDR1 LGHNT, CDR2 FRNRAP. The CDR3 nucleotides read TGTGCTAGTGGTTTGGTACAGAGGCAATATAATTCACCCCTCCACTTT. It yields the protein CASGLVQRQYNSPLHF.

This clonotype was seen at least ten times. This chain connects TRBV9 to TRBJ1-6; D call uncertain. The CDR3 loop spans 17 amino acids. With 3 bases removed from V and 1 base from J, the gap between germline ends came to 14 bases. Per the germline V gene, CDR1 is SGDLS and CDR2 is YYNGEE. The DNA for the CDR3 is TGTGCCAGCAGCGCAACCCTCGGATCGTCCTATAATTCACCCCTCCACTTT. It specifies CASSATLGSSYNSPLHF. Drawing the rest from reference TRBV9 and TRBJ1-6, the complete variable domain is DSGVTQTPKHLITATGQRVTLRCSPRSGDLSVYWYQQSLDQGLQFLIQYYNGEERAKGNILERFSAQQFPDLHSELNLSSLELGDSALYFCASSATLGSSYNSPLHFGNGTRLTVT.

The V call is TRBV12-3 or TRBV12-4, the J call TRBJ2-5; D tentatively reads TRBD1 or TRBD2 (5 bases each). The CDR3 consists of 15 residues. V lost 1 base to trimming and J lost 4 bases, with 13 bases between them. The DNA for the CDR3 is TGTGCCAGCAGTTTAGAAGTAGGGGCGGGAGAGACCCAGTACTTC. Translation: CASSLEVGAGETQYF.

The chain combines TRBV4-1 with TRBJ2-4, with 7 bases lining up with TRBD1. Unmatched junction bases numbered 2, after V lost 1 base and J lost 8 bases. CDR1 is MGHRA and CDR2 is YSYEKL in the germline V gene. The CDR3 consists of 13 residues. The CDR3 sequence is CASSQGTGDIQYF. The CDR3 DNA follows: TGCGCCAGCAGCCAAGGGACAGGCGACATTCAGTACTTC.

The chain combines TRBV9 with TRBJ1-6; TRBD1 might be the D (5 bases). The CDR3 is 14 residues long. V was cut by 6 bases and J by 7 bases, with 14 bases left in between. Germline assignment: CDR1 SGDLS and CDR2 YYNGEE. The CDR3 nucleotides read TGTGCCAGCAACCCCGGGGCAGGGAATTCACCCCTCCACTTT. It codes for CASNPGAGNSPLHF.

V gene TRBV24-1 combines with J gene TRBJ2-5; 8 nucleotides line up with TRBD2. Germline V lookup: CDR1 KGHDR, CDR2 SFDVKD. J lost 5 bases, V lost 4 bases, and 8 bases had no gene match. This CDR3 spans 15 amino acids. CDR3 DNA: TGTGCCACCAGTGACCCTAGCGGGTCTGGGGAGACCCAGTACTTC. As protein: CATSDPSGSGETQYF.

The CDR3 region is CATSGQPSSYNEQFF. CDR3 DNA: TGTGCCACCAGTGGACAGCCTAGCTCCTACAATGAGCAGTTCTTC. The rearrangement joins TRBV24-1 to TRBJ2-1; D may be TRBD1 (5 bases). Per germline, CDR1 KGHDR and CDR2 SFDVKD. V was shortened by 5 bases and J by 0 bases, with 10 bases between the two germline ends. This CDR3 has 15 residues.

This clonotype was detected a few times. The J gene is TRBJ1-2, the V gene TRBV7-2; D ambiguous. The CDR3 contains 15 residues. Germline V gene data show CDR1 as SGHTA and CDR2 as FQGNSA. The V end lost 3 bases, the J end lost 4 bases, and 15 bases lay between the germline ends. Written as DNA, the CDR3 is TGTGCCAGCAGCTTGGGATACGAACAAAGCTATGGCTACACCTTC. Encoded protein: CASSLGYEQSYGYTF. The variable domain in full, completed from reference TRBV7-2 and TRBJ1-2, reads GAGVSQSPSNKVTEKGKDVELRCDPISGHTALYWYRQSLGQGLEFLIYFQGNSAPDKSGLPSDRFSAERTGGSVSTLTIQRTQQEDSAVYLCASSLGYEQSYGYTFGSGTRLTVV.

The CDR3 DNA sequence: TGTGCCAGCAGTTTAGACAGGTCCCCTAATGAAAAACTGTTTTTT. This encodes CASSLDRSPNEKLFF. The chain joins TRBV28 to TRBJ1-4; tentative D call: TRBD1 (6 bases). V was cut by 2 bases and J by 3 bases, with 10 bases left in between. The CDR3 loop spans 15 amino acids. Germline CDR1 and CDR2: MDHEN and SYDVKM.

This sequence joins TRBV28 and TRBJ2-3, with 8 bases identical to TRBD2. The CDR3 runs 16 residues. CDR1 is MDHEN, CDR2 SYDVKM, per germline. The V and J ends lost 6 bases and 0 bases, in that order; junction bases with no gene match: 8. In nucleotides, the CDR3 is TGTGCCAGCAGCCTACTAGCGGTCACTAGCACAGATACGCAGTATTTT. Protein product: CASSLLAVTSTDTQYF.

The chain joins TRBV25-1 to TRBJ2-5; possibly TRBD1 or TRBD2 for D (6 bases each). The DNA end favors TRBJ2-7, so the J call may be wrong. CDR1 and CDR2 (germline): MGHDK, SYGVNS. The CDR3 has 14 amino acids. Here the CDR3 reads CASSEYARGLEQYF. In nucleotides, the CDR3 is TGTGCCAGCAGTGAATATGCCCGGGGGCTCGAGCAGTACTTC.

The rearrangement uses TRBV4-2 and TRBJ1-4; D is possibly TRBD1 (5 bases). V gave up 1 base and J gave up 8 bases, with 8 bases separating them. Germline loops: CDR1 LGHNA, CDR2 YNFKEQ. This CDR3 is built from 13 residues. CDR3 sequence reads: CASSQVRGEKLFF. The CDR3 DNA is TGTGCCAGCAGCCAAGTGAGGGGAGAAAAACTGTTTTTT.

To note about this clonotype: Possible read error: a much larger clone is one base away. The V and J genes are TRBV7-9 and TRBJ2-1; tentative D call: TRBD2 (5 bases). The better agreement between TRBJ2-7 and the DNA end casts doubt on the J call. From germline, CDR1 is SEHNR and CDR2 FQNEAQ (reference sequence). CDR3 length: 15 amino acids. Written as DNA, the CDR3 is TGTGCCAGCAGCTCCCTGGGGAGCTCCTACAATGAGCAGTACTTC. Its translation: CASSSLGSSYNEQYF.

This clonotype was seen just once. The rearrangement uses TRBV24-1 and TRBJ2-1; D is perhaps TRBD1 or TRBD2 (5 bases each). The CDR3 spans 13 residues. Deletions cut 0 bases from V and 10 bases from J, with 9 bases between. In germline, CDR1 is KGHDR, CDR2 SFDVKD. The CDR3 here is CATSDLRWGEQFF. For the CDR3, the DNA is TGTGCCACCAGTGATTTGAGGTGGGGGGAGCAGTTCTTC.

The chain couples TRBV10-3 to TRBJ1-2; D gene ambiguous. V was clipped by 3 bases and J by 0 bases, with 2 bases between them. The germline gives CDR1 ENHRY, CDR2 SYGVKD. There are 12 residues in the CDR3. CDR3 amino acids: CAISDTNYGYTF. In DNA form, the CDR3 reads TGTGCCATCAGTGACACTAACTATGGCTACACCTTC.

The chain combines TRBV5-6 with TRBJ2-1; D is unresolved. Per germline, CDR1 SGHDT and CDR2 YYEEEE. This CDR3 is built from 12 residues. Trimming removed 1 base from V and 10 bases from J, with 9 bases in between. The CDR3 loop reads CASSLPQREQFF. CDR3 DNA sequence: TGTGCCAGCAGCTTGCCCCAACGGGAGCAGTTCTTC.

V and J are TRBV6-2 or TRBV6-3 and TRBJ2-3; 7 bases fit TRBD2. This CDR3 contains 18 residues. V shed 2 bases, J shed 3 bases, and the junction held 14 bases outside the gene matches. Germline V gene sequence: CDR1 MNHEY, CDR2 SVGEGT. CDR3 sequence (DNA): TGTGCCAGCAGTTACCCCCTCCAAAGCGGGAAACCAACAGATACGCAGTATTTT. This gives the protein CASSYPLQSGKPTDTQYF.

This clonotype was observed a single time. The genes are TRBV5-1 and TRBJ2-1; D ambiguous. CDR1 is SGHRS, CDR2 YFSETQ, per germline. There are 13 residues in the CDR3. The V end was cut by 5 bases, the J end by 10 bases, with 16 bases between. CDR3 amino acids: CASRHESSPEQFF. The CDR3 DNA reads TGCGCCAGCAGACACGAATCGTCCCCAGAGCAGTTCTTC.